The following is a T cell receptor beta chain sequence with its context. These data originate in a study of Tregs in tolerant kidney transplant recipients. V gave up 7 bases and J gave up 4 bases, with 16 bases separating them. CDR1 and CDR2 from the germline V gene are MDHEN and SYDVKM. The CDR3 has 14 residues. The data were produced by immunoSEQ multiplex PCR, yet TCRdb's version contains in-frame clones alone and is incomplete. This table holds some 64,000 clones, 98% found once. The chain employs TRBV28 and TRBJ1-2, with unresolved D. The starting material was Tregs from blood, obtained before the transplant. The sequence was collected from a human donor who received a combined kidney and bone marrow transplant. CDR3 protein: CASIGVGVSYGYTF. CDR3 coding DNA: TGTGCCAGCATCGGGGTCGGGGTTTCCTATGGCTACACCTTC.